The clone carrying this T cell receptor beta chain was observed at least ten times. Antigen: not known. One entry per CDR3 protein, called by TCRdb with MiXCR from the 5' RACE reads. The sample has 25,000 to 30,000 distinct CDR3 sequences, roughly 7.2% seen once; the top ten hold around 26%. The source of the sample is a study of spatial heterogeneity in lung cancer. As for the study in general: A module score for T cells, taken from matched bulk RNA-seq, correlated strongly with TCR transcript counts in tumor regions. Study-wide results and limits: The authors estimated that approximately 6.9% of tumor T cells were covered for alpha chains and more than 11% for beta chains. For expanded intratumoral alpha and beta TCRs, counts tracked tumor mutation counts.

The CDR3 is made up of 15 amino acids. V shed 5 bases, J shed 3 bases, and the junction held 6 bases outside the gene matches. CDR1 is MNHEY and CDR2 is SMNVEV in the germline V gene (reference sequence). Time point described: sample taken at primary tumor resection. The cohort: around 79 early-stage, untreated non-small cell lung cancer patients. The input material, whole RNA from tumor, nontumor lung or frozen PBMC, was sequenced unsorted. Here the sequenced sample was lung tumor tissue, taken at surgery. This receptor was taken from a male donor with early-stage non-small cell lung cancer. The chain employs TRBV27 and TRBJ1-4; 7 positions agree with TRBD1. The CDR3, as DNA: TGTGCCAGCAGTCCGCACAGGGGACCTAATGAAAAACTGTTTTTT. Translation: CASSPHRGPNEKLFF.